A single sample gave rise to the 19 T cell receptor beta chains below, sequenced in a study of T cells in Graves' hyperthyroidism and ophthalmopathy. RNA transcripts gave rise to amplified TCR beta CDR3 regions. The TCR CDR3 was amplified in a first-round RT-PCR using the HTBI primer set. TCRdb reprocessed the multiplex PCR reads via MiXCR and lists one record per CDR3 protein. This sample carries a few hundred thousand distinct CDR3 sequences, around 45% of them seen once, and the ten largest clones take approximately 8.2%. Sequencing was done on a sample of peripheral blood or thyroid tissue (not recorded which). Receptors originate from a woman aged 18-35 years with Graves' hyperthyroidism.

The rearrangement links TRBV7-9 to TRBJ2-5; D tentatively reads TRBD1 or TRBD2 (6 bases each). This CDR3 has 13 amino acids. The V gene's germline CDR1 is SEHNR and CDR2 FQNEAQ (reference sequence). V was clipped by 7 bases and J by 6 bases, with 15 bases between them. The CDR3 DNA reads TGTGCCAGCACCTCACAGGGACTCAAGACCCAGTACTTC. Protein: CASTSQGLKTQYF.

CDR3 bases: TGTGCCAGCAGTTTAAGTCGAACGGGACAGACATATTCACCCCTCCACTTT. It codes for CASSLSRTGQTYSPLHF. The V and J genes are TRBV7-6 and TRBJ1-6; TRBD1 agrees at 7 bases. Trimming cost V 6 bases and J 8 bases; bases outside gene matches: 16. From germline, CDR1 is SGHVS and CDR2 FNYEAQ. The CDR3 is 17 amino acids.

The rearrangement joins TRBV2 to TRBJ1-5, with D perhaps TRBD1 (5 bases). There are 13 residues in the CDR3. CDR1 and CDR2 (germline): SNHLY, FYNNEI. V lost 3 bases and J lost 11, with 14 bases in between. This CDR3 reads CASSDNGQETQHF. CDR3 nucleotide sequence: TGTGCCAGCAGTGATAACGGACAAGAGACCCAGCATTTT.

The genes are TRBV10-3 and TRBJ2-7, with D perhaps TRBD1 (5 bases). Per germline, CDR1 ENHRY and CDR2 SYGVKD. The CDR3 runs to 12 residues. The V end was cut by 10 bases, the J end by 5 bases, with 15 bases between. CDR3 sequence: CASYRTLDEQYF. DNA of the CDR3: TGTGCCAGCTATCGGACACTGGACGAGCAGTACTTC.

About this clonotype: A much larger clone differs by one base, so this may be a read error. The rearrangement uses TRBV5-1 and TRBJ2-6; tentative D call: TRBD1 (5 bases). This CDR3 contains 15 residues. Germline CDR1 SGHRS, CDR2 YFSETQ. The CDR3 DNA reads TGCGCCAGCAGCTTGGGCACCCCTGGGGCCAACGGCCTGACTTTC. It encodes CASSLGTPGANGLTF.

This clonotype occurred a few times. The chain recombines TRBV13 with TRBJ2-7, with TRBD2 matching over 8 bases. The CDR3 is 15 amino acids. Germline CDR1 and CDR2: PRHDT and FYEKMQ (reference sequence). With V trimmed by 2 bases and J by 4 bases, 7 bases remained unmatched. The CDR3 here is CASSLRPAGVYEQYF. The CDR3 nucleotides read TGTGCCAGCAGCTTACGTCCAGCGGGGGTATACGAGCAGTACTTC.

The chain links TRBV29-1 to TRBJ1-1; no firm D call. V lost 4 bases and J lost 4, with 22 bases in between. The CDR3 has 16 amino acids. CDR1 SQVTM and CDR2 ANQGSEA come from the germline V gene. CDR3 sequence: CSVVSGVSGVSTEAFF. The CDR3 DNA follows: TGCAGCGTTGTTTCCGGGGTATCAGGAGTCAGCACTGAAGCTTTCTTT.

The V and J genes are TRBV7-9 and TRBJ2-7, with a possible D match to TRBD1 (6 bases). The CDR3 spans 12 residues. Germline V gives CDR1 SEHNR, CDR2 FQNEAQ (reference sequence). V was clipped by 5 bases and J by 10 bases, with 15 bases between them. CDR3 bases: TGTGCCAGCAGCCCGCCAAGGGGGAGCCAGTACTTC. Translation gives CASSPPRGSQYF. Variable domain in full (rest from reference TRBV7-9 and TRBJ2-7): DTGVSQNPRHKITKRGQNVTFRCDPISEHNRLYWYRQTLGQGPEFLTYFQNEAQLEKSRLLSDRFSAERPKGSFSTLEIQRTEQGDSAMYLCASSPPRGSQYFGPGTRLTVT.

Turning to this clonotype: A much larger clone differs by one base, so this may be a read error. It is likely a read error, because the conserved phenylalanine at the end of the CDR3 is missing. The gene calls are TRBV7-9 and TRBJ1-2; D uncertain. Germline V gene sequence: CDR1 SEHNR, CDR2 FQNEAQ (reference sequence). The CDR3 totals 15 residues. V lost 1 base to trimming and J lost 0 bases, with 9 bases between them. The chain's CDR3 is CASSLVVGTNYGYTL. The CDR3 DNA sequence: TGTGCCAGCAGCTTAGTGGTAGGCACTAACTATGGCTACACCCTC.

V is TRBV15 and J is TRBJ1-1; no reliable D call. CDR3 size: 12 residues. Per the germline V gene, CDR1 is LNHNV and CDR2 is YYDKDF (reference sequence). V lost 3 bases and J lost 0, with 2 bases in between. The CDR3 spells CATSSMNTEAFF. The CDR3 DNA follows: TGTGCCACCAGCAGCATGAACACTGAAGCTTTCTTT.

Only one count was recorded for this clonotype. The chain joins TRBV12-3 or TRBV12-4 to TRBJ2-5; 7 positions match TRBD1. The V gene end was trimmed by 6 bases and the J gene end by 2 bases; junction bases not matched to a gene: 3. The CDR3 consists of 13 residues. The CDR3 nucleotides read TGTGCCAGCAGGTCAGGGGGTCAAGAGACCCAGTACTTC. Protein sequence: CASRSGGQETQYF.

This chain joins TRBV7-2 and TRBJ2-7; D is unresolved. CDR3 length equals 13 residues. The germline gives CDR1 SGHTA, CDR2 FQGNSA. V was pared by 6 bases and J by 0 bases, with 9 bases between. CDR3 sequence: CASSLQASYEQYF. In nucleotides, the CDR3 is TGTGCCAGCAGTTTGCAGGCCTCCTACGAGCAGTACTTC.

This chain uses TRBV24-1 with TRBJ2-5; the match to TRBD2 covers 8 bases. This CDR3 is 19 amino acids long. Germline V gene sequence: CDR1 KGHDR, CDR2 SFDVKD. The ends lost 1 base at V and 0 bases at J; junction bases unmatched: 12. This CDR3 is CATSDFSGAFWEYQETQYF. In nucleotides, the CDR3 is TGTGCCACCAGTGATTTTAGCGGGGCCTTTTGGGAGTACCAAGAGACCCAGTACTTC.

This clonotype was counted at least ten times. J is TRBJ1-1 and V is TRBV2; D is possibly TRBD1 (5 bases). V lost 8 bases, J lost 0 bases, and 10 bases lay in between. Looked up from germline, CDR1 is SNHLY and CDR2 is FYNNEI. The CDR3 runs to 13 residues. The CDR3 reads CASGAGLNTEAFF. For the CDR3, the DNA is TGTGCCAGCGGGGCAGGGCTGAACACTGAAGCTTTCTTT.

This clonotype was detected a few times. Here the CDR3 DNA reads TGTGCCATCAGTGAGTCCTACGGGATAGGGTCCACCGGGGAGCTGTTTTTT. Its protein is CAISESYGIGSTGELFF. The J gene is TRBJ2-2, the V gene TRBV10-3; D is perhaps TRBD2 (5 bases). The CDR3 sequence is 17 residues long. CDR1 and CDR2 (germline): ENHRY, SYGVKD. Deletions cut 0 bases from V and 4 bases from J, with 15 bases between.

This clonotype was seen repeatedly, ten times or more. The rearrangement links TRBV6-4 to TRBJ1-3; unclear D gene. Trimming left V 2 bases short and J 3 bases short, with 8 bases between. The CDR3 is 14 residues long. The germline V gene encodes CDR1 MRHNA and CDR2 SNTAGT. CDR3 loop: CASSDILLGNTIYF. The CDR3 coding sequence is TGTGCCAGCAGTGACATTCTCCTTGGAAACACCATATATTTT.

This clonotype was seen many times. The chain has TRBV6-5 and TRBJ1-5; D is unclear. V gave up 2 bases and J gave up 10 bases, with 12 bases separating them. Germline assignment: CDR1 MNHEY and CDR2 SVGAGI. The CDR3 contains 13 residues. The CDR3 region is CASSYGEEKPQHF. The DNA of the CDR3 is TGTGCCAGCAGTTACGGGGAAGAAAAACCCCAGCATTTT.

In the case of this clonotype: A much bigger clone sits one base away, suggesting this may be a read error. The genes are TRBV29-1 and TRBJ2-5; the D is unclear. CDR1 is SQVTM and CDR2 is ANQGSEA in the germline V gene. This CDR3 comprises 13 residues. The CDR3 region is CSGADWDQGTQYF. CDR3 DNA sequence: TGCAGCGGGGCCGATTGGGATCAAGGGACCCAGTACTTC.

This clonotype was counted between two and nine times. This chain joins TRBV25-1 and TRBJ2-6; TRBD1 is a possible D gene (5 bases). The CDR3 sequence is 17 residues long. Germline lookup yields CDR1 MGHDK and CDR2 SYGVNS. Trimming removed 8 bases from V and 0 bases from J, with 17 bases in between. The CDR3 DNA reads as TGTGCCAGCGGCACGCAGGGCCCTGACTCTGGGGCCAACGTCCTGACTTTC. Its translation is CASGTQGPDSGANVLTF.